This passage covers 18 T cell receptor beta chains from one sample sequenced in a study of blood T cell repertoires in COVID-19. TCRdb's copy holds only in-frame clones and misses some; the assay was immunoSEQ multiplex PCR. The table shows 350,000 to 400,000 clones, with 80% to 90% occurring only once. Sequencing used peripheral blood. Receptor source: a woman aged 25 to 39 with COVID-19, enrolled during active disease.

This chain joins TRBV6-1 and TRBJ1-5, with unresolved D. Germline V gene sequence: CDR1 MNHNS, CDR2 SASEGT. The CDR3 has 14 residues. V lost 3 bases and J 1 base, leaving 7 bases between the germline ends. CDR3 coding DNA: TGTGCCAGCAGTGATCTTGGCAGCAATCAGCCCCAGCATTTT. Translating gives CASSDLGSNQPQHF.

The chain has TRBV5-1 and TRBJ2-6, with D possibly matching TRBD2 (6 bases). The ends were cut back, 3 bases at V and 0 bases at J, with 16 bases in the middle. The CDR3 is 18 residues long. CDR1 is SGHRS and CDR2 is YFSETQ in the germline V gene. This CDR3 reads CASSSTLAELSGANVLTF. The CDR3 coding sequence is TGCGCCAGCAGCTCCACCTTAGCGGAACTCTCTGGGGCCAACGTCCTGACTTTC. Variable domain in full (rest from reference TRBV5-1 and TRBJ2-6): KAGVTQTPRYLIKTRGQQVTLSCSPISGHRSVSWYQQTPGQGLQFLFEYFSETQRNKGNFPGRFSGRQFSNSRSEMNVSTLELGDSALYLCASSSTLAELSGANVLTFGAGSRLTVL.

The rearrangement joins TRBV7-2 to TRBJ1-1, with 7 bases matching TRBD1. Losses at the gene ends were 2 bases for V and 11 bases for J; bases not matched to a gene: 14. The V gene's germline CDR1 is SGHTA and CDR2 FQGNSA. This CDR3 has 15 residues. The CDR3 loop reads CASSLPTWGDRVAFF. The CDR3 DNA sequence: TGTGCCAGCAGCTTACCCACCTGGGGCGACAGGGTGGCTTTCTTT.

The CDR3 coding sequence is TGTGCCAGCACCTCCCCGGGCCCCACAGGGCCAAACACCATATATTTT. Protein product: CASTSPGPTGPNTIYF. The J gene is TRBJ1-3, the V gene TRBV28; D is perhaps TRBD1 (6 bases). The germline V and J ends were trimmed by 7 bases and 6 bases, with 22 bases remaining between them. Germline V gene sequence: CDR1 MDHEN, CDR2 SYDVKM. This CDR3 is built from 16 residues. Together with reference TRBV28 and TRBJ1-3, the CDR3 gives the full variable domain: DVKVTQSSRYLVKRTGEKVFLECVQDMDHENMFWYRQDPGLGLRLIYFSYDVKMKEKGDIPEGYSVSREKKERFSLILESASTNQTSMYLCASTSPGPTGPNTIYFGEGSWLTVV.

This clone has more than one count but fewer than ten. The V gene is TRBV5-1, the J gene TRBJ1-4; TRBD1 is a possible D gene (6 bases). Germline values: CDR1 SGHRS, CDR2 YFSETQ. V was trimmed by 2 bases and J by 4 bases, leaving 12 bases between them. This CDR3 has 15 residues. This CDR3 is CASSLRGTNNEKLFF. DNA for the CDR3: TGCGCCAGCAGCTTAAGGGGGACAAATAATGAAAAACTGTTTTTT.

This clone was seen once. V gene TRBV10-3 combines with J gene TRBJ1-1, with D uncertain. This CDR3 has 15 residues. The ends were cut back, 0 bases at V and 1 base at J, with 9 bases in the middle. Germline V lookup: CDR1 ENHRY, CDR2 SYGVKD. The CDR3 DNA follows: TGTGCCATCAGTGAGTCGTACGAGGGGAACACTGAAGCTTTCTTT. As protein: CAISESYEGNTEAFF.

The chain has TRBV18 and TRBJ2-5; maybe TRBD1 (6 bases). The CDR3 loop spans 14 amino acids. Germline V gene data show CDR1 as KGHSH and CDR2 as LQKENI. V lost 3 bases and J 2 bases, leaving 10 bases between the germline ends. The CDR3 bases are TGTGCCAGCTCACCTTACAGGGAACAAGAGACCCAGTACTTC. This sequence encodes CASSPYREQETQYF.

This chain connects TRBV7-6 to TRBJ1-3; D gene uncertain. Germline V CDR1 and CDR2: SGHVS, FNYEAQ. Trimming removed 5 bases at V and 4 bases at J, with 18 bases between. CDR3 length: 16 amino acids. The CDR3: CASSPRAVPRGNTIYF. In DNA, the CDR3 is TGTGCCAGCAGCCCGAGGGCGGTCCCTCGGGGAAACACCATATATTTT.

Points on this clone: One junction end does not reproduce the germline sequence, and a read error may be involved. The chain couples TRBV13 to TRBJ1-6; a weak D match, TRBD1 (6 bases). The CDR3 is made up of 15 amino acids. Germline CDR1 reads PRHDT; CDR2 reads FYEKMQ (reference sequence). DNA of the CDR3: TGTGCCCGCAGCTCGGAGGGGGGGGGCAATTCACCCCTCCACTTT. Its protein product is CARSSEGGGNSPLHF.

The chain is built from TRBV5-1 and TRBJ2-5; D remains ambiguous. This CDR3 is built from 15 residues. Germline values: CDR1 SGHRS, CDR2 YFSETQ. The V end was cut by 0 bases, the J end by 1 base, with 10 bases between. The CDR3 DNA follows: TGCGCCAGCAGCTTGGAATTCCAGTCCCAAGAGACCCAGTACTTC. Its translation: CASSLEFQSQETQYF.

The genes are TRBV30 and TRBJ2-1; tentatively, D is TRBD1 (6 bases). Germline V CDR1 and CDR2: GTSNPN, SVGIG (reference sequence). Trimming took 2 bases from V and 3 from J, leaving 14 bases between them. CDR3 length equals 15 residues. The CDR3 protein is CAWSRPGHGYNEQFF. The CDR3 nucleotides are TGTGCCTGGAGTCGACCGGGACATGGCTACAATGAGCAGTTCTTC.

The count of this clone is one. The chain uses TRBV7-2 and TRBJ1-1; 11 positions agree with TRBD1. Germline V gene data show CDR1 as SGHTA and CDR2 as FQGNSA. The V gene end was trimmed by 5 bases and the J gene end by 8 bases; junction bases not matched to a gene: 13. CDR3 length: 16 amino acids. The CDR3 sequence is CASSSRTGGAPLEAFF. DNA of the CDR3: TGTGCCAGCAGCAGCAGGACAGGGGGCGCCCCGTTGGAAGCTTTCTTT.

CDR3 amino acids: CSVTGTGQPYPDGYTF. The CDR3, as DNA: TGCAGCGTTACTGGGACAGGGCAACCCTATCCGGATGGCTACACCTTC. J is TRBJ1-2 and V is TRBV29-1; 9 bases map to TRBD1. The CDR3 runs to 16 residues. V trimming: 5 bases; J trimming: 6 bases; junction bases outside the gene matches: 16. Germline V CDR1 and CDR2: SQVTM, ANQGSEA.

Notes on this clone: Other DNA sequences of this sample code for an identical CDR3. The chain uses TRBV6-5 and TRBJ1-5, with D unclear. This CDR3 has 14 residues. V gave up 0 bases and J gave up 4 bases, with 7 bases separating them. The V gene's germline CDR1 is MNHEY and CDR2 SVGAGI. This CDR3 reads CASSYSGGNQPQHF. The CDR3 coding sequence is TGTGCCAGCAGTTACTCTGGCGGAAATCAGCCCCAGCATTTT.

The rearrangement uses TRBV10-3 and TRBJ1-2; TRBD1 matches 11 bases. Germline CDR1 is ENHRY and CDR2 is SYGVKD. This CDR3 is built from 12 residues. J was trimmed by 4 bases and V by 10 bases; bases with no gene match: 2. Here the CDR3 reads CATGTGGYGYTF. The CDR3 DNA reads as TGTGCCACCGGGACAGGGGGCTATGGCTACACCTTC.

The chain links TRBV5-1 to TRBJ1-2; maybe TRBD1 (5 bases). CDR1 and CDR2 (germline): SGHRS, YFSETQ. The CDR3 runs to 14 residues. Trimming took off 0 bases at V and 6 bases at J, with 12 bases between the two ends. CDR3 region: CASSLVGRGDGYTF. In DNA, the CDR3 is TGCGCCAGCAGCTTGGTGGGGAGGGGAGATGGCTACACCTTC.

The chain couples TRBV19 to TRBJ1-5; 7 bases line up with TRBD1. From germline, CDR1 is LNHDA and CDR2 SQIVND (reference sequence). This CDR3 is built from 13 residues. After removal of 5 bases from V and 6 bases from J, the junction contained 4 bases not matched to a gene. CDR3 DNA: TGTGCCAGTAGTGACGACAGGGCTCAGCCCCAGCATTTT. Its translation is CASSDDRAQPQHF.

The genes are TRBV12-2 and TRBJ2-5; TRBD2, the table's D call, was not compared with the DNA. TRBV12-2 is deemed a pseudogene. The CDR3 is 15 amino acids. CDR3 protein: CASRLGGAGKETQYF. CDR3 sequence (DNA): TGTGCAAGTCGCTTAGGCGGTGCGGGGAAAGAGACCCAGTACTTC.